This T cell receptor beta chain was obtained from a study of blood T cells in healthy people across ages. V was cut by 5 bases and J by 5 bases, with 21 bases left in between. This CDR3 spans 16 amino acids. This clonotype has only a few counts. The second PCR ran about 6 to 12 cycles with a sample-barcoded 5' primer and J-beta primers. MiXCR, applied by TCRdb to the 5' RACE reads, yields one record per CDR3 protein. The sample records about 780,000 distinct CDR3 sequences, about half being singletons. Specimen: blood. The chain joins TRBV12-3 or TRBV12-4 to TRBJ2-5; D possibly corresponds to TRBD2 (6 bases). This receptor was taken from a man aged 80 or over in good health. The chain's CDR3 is CASSALSGVDHETQYF. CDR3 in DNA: TGTGCCAGCAGTGCCCTATCGGGAGTGGATCATGAGACCCAGTACTTC.